This is a list of T cell receptor beta chains from one sample in a study of identical twins. Using its own MiXCR run on the 5' RACE reads, TCRdb lists one record per CDR3 protein. The sample consists of roughly 1.6 million distinct CDR3 sequences, about 32% of them appearing once. The specimen sequenced was cord blood. The receptors here all came from a newborn girl in good health. CDR3s include the opening cysteine and the closing phenylalanine or tryptophan. The D gene is left open where the match is weak. Expanded clones get a size class; other rows say once, few or many, or leave the size out.

d_call,j_call,clone_size,v_call,cdr3_nt,cdr3_aa
NA,TRBJ1-1,NA,TRBV6-2/TRBV6-3,TGTGCCAGCTCGGACACGCGGGGGAACACTGAAGCTTTCTTT,CASSDTRGNTEAFF
NA,TRBJ2-5,NA,TRBV7-8,TGTGCCGGCAGCCCTGGACTTCCCTCACGAGAGACCCAGTACTTC,CAGSPGLPSRETQYF
NA,TRBJ2-3,NA,TRBV12-3/TRBV12-4,TGTGCCAGCACTTTCAGGGGCACAGATGCGCAGTATTTT,CASTFRGTDAQYF
NA,TRBJ2-2,few,TRBV13,TGTGCCAGCAGCTTAACGTTGAACACCGGGGAGCTGTTTTTT,CASSLTLNTGELFF
NA,TRBJ2-2,NA,TRBV7-9,TGTGCCAGCAGCTTGCGCCCAGGGGCCACCGGGGAGCTGTTTTTT,CASSLRPGATGELFF
TRBD2,TRBJ2-1,few,TRBV9,TGTGCCAGCAGCGCACGTGGGCAAGCGGGAATCTTGAATGAGCAGTTCTTC,CASSARGQAGILNEQFF
TRBD2,TRBJ2-3,NA,TRBV5-1,TGCGCCAGCAGCTCGACGACTAGCGGCACAGTTACGCAGTATTTT,CASSSTTSGTVTQYF
TRBD2,TRBJ2-5,NA,TRBV19,TGTGCCAGTAGTATGACTAGCGGGGGGGTCTTAATCCAAGAGACCCAGTACTTC,CASSMTSGGVLIQETQYF
NA,TRBJ1-1,NA,TRBV10-3,TGTGCCAGCGGGGAGGGGCTTAGGACTGAAGCTTTCTTT,CASGEGLRTEAFF
TRBD1,TRBJ2-3,few,TRBV24-1,TGTGCCACCAGTGACCGGGGACAGACAGATACGCAGTATTTT,CATSDRGQTDTQYF
TRBD2,TRBJ2-1,NA,TRBV20-1,TGCAGTACAACTAGCGGGGGCTCCTACAATGAGCAGTTCTTC,CSTTSGGSYNEQFF
TRBD2,TRBJ2-2,few,TRBV13,TGTGCCAGCATTTTAGCGGGGACCACGAACACCGGGGAGCTGTTTTTT,CASILAGTTNTGELFF
NA,TRBJ2-5,many,TRBV20-1,TGCAGTGCTAGGGGTCGTGGCGAGACCCAGTACTTC,CSARGRGETQYF
NA,TRBJ2-1,NA,TRBV10-3,TGTGCCATCAGTGAGTCTTGGCGTCAGCGGGACAATGAGCAGTTCTTC,CAISESWRQRDNEQFF
TRBD1,TRBJ1-2,many,TRBV29-1,TGCAGCGTTTACGGTCTACAGGGGATAAACTATGGCTACACCTTC,CSVYGLQGINYGYTF
NA,TRBJ2-4,few,TRBV3-1,TGTGCCAGCAGCCGTCAAGGGACGGTGGGGGGAAACATTCAGTACTTC,CASSRQGTVGGNIQYF
NA,TRBJ1-1,NA,TRBV27,TGTGCCAGCAGTTTTTATCGGAACCGGAACACTGAAGCTTTCTTT,CASSFYRNRNTEAFF
NA,TRBJ1-4,NA,TRBV19,TGTGCCAGTAGTCCCCAATATCCGGAAAAACTGTTTTTT,CASSPQYPEKLFF
NA,TRBJ2-1,NA,TRBV21-1,TGTGCCAGCAGCAAAGCGCAGCGGGGGGGCTCCTACAATGAGCAGTTCTTC,CASSKAQRGGSYNEQFF
NA,TRBJ2-3,NA,TRBV7-2,TGTGCCAGCAGCTTAGTGGGGTCCGCCGCAGATACGCAGTATTTT,CASSLVGSAADTQYF
NA,TRBJ1-1,few,TRBV6-6,TGTGCCAGCAAGGAAGGGGTTTCTTTTACTGAAGCTTTCTTT,CASKEGVSFTEAFF
NA,TRBJ2-3,NA,TRBV20-1,TGCAGTGCTAGTCGCAGGACCCCCACAGATACGCAGTATTTT,CSASRRTPTDTQYF
NA,TRBJ2-1,NA,TRBV20-1,TGCAGTGCTAGAGACCACGGGAGTAGCGGCCTCCGGTCCTACAATGAGCAGTTCTTC,CSARDHGSSGLRSYNEQFF
NA,TRBJ1-5,NA,TRBV10-3,TGTGCCATCAGTGAGTCGAAGGCCGCAGGGATCAATCAGCCCCAGCATTTT,CAISESKAAGINQPQHF
NA,TRBJ2-3,NA,TRBV6-2/TRBV6-3,TGTGCCAGCAGTTACAGGTACACAGATACGCAGTATTTT,CASSYRYTDTQYF
TRBD1,TRBJ1-2,few,TRBV12-3/TRBV12-4,TGTGCCAGCAGCCCTCCCGGGACAGCCTCATATGGCTACACCTTC,CASSPPGTASYGYTF
NA,TRBJ1-5,many,TRBV12-3/TRBV12-4,TGTGCCAGCAGTTTAGCGGGGGTAGGGCAGCCCCAGCATTTT,CASSLAGVGQPQHF
TRBD2,TRBJ2-3,NA,TRBV7-6,TGTGCCAGCAGCTTCTCCGGGACTAGCGGTACGCAGTATTTT,CASSFSGTSGTQYF
NA,TRBJ1-4,NA,TRBV7-8,TGTGCCAGCAGCTTAGGGACAGTCCGGAATGAAAAACTGTTTTTT,CASSLGTVRNEKLFF
NA,TRBJ1-2,many,TRBV29-1,TGCAGCGTTGAGGAAAGGGTGACAGTAATATGGAATGGCTACACCTTC,CSVEERVTVIWNGYTF
TRBD2,TRBJ2-4,NA,TRBV20-1,TGCAGTGCACAACCGAGCGGGAGATCGGGCAAAAACATTCAGTACTTC,CSAQPSGRSGKNIQYF
TRBD2,TRBJ2-3,few,TRBV25-1,TGTGCCAGCCCCCTCCAAGCGGGGGGGTCCATTAGCACAGATACGCAGTATTTT,CASPLQAGGSISTDTQYF
TRBD1,TRBJ2-1,few,TRBV18,TGTGCCAGCTCACCTGGACAGGGGGTTGGTGAGCAGTTCTTC,CASSPGQGVGEQFF